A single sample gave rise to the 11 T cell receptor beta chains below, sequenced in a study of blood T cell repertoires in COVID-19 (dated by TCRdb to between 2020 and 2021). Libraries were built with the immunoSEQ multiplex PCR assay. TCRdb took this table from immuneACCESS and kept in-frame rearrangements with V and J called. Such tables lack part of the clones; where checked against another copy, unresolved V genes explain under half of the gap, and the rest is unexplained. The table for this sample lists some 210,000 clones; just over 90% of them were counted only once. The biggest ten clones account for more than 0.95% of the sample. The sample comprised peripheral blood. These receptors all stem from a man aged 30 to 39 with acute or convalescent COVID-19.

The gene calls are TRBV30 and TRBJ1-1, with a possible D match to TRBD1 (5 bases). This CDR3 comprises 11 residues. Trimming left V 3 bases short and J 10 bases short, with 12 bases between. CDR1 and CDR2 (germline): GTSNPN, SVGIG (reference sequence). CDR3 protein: CAWRGGQGAFF. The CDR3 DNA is TGTGCCTGGAGGGGAGGGCAGGGAGCTTTCTTT.

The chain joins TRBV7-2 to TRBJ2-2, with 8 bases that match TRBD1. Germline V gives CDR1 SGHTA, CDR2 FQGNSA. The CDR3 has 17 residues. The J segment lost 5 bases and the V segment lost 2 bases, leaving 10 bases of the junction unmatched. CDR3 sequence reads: CASSLWGGQGGTGELFF. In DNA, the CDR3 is TGTGCCAGCAGCTTATGGGGTGGACAGGGCGGAACCGGGGAGCTGTTTTTT.

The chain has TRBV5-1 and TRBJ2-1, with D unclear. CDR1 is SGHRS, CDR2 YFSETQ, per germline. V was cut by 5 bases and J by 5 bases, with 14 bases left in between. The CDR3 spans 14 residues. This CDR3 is CASSLRAPDNEQFF. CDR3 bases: TGCGCCAGCAGTCTGCGAGCGCCCGACAATGAGCAGTTCTTC.

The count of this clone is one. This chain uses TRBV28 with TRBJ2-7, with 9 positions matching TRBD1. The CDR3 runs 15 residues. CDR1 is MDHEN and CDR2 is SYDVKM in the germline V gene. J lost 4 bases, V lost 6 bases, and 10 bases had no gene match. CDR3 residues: CASSSGQGFSYEQYF. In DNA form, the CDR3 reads TGTGCCAGCAGCTCCGGACAGGGGTTCTCGTACGAGCAGTACTTC.

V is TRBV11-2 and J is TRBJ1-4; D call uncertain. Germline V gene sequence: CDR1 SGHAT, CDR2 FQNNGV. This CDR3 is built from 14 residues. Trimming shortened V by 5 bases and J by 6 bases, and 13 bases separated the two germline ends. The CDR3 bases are TGTGCCAGCAGCCCCCAGACGGGGTATGAAAAACTGTTTTTT. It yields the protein CASSPQTGYEKLFF.

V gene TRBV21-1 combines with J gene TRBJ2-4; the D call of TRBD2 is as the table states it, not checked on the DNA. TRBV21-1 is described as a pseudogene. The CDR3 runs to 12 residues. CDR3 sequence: CASGRRLNIQYF. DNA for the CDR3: TGTGCCAGCGGTAGGCGACTGAACATTCAGTACTTC.

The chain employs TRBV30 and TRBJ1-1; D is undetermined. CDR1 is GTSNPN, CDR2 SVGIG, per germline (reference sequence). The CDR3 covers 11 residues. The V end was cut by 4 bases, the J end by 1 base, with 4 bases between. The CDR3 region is CAWTRNTEAFF. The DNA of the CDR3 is TGTGCCTGGACTCGGAACACTGAAGCTTTCTTT.

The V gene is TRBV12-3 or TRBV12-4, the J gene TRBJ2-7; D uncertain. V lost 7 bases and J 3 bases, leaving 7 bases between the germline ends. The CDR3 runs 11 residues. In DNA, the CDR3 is TGTGCCAGCACCCGAGGCTACGAGCAGTACTTC. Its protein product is CASTRGYEQYF.

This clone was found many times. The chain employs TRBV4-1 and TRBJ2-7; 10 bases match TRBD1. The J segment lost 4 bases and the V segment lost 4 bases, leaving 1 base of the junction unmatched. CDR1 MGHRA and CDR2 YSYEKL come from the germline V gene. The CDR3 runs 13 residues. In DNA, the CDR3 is TGCGCCAGCAGCCGACAGGGGGCTTACGAGCAGTACTTC. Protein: CASSRQGAYEQYF.

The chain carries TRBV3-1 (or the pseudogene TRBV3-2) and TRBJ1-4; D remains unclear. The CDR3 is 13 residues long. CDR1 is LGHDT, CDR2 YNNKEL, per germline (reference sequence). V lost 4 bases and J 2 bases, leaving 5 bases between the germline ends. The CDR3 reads CASSPRTNEKLFF. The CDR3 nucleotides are TGTGCCAGCAGCCCCCGGACTAATGAAAAACTGTTTTTT.

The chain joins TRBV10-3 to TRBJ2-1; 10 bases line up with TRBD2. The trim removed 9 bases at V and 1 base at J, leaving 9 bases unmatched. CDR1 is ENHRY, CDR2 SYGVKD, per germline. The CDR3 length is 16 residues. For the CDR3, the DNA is TGTGCCATGACTAGCGGGCTGGGGCAATCCTACAATGAGCAGTTCTTC. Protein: CAMTSGLGQSYNEQFF.